Below, one T cell receptor (beta chain) is given with its context. Its antigen is not known. Only in-frame clones appear in the TCRdb table, and some are missing; sequencing was by immunoSEQ multiplex PCR. The sample has 85,000 to 100,000 clones; 85% to 90% are singletons. This entry is derived from a study of T cell responses to AZD1222 COVID-19 vaccine. Overall study context: Combined were second doses at about 4 or about 12 weeks.

Overall study results and limits: The study identified only a handful of AZD1222 recipients as seropositive at baseline. In a largely white British group with more females than males, clonal diversity was possibly underestimated. No day 14 peak samples; only post-peak repertoires were characterized.

Trimming left V 5 bases short and J 5 bases short, with 11 bases between. Germline-derived CDR1 and CDR2 are SGDLS and YYNGEE. The CDR3 length is 14 residues. V is TRBV9 and J is TRBJ1-6; D possibly corresponds to TRBD1 (5 bases). This clonotype was obtained from an adult in good health. The sample in question was peripheral blood, obtained on day 0 of AZD1222 vaccination. CDR3 protein: CASRWDGDNSPLHF. CDR3 nucleotide sequence: TGTGCCAGCAGGTGGGACGGGGATAATTCACCCCTCCACTTT.